Below, 3 T cell receptor beta chains from the same sample are listed, as sequenced in a study of CD8+CD57+ T cells in acquired aplastic anemia. Sequenced patients had shown CD8+CD57+ cell expansion by flow cytometry. Genomic DNA, the template, was used for profiling of the TCR beta VDJ and CDR3. TCRdb reprocessed the reads via MiXCR and lists one record per CDR3 protein. The top ten clones hold less than 0.85% of a sample with approximately 470,000 distinct CDR3 sequences, approximately 32% of them seen once. Sequencing input: sorted CD4+, CD8+, or CD8+CD57+ T cells (not recorded which) from PBMCs. The receptors were gathered from a human donor with aplastic anemia.

This clonotype has at least ten counts. This chain links TRBV14 with TRBJ2-7; TRBD1 aligns across 9 bases. The CDR3 totals 18 residues. J gave up 2 bases and V 4 bases, and 15 bases lay outside the gene matches. Germline CDR1 reads SGHDN; CDR2 reads FVKESK. The CDR3 sequence: CASSLGQGTPLLPYEQYF. CDR3 nucleotide sequence: TGTGCCAGCAGCCTGGGACAGGGTACTCCCCTATTGCCCTACGAGCAGTACTTC. Combining the CDR3 with reference TRBV14 and TRBJ2-7 gives the whole variable domain EAGVTQFPSHSVIEKGQTVTLRCDPISGHDNLYWYRRVMGKEIKFLLHFVKESKQDESGMPNNRFLAERTGGTYSTLKVQPAELEDSGVYFCASSLGQGTPLLPYEQYFGPGTRLTVT.

On this clonotype itself: A clone one base away is much larger, so this may be a read error. The chain couples TRBV14 to TRBJ2-7; 9 nucleotides line up with TRBD1. Per the germline V gene, CDR1 is SGHDN and CDR2 is FVKESK. The CDR3 runs 13 residues. CDR3: CASRRQGDYGQYF. CDR3 nucleotides: TGTGCCAGCAGAAGACAGGGGGACTACGGGCAGTACTTC.

The chain couples TRBV6-1 to TRBJ2-7, with D possibly being TRBD1 (6 bases). CDR1 and CDR2 from the germline V gene are MNHNS and SASEGT. The CDR3 has 14 amino acids. The V end lost 5 bases, the J end lost 2 bases, and 13 bases lay between the germline ends. Here the CDR3 reads CASSTPDRTYEQYF. DNA of the CDR3: TGTGCCAGCAGTACCCCGGACAGAACCTACGAGCAGTACTTC.